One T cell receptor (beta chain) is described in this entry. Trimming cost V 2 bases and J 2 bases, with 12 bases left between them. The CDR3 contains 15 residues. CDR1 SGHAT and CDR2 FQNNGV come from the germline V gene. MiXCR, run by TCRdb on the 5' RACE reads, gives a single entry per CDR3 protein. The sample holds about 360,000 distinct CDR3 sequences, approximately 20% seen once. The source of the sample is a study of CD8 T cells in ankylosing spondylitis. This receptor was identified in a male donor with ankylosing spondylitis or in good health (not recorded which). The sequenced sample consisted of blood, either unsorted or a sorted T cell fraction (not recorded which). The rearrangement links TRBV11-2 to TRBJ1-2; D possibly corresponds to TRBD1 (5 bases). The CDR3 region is CASSLIRAGNYGYTF. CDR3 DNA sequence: TGTGCCAGCAGCTTAATAAGGGCAGGGAACTATGGCTACACCTTC.